The present entry profiles one TCR beta chain with its context. The data derive from a study of blood T cell repertoires in COVID-19. Study background: From the United States, Italy and Spain came samples of acute and convalescent COVID-19. T cells, B-cell-depleted T cells, or PBMCs supplied cDNA or gDNA.

Germline V gene lookup returns CDR1 MNHEY and CDR2 SVGAGI. The CDR3 length is 15 residues. Trimming removed 7 bases at V and 0 bases at J, with 14 bases between. As handled by the study authors: By means of reference gene primer amplification, nucleated cell counts were estimated. Measured with immunoSEQ multiplex PCR; TCRdb has only the in-frame clones, and not every one. The DNA was the basis for D and trimming; V, J and clone size are from that table. The sample holds approximately 250,000 clones, approximately 89% seen once. Adults between about 18 and 95 years of age took part from more than 20 US areas.

The source is a woman aged 35 to 49 with acute COVID-19. The J gene is TRBJ2-3, the V gene TRBV6-5; D gene uncertain. The sequencing input was PBMCs or T cells enriched from blood (not recorded which). CDR3 nucleotide sequence: TGTGCCAGCAAATCAAAGAGGATAAGCACAGATACGCAGTATTTT. Amino acids: CASKSKRISTDTQYF.